This T cell receptor (beta chain) was recorded in a study of OX40 agonist ivuxolimab in advanced cancers. In the study overall: As their treatment, patients were administered ivuxolimab, an agonistic anti-OX40 (CD134) antibody. Hepatocellular carcinoma, melanoma, renal cell or head and neck cancer affected the dose-escalation patients. Partial responses were achieved by three patients, of whom one had hepatocellular carcinoma and two had cutaneous melanoma.

Method: immunoSEQ multiplex PCR; TCRdb's copy keeps in-frame clones and lacks some. This table holds 65,000 to 95,000 clones, roughly 84% found once. Trimming pared 0 bases from V and 8 bases from J, leaving 11 bases between. This CDR3 has 14 residues. The V gene's germline CDR1 is SGHKS and CDR2 YYEKEE (reference sequence). The sample was CD4+ or CD8+ T cells sorted from blood, taken in a trial of the OX40 agonist ivuxolimab. This chain joins TRBV5-5 and TRBJ1-4; D might be TRBD1 (6 bases). This receptor was taken from an adult with an advanced solid tumor such as melanoma, head and neck, liver or kidney cancer. Here the CDR3 DNA reads TGTGCCAGCAGCTTGGCAGGGGTTAACGAAAAACTGTTTTTT. This sequence encodes CASSLAGVNEKLFF.